The 14 T cell receptor beta chains below come from one sample, sequenced in a study of Ad26.COV2.S vaccination and SARS-CoV-2 variants. Here immunoSEQ multiplex PCR was the method, and the copy in TCRdb shows in-frame clones only, minus some. The data contain 300,000 to 400,000 clones, about nine tenths of them singletons. As for treatment: some 20 received Ad26.COV2.S at low or high dose, single or two shots; 5 received placebo; per-sample allocation not given. The samples date from day 63 after the first vaccine or placebo injection. The specimen was peripheral blood, collected in a trial of Ad26.COV2.S vaccine versus placebo. The receptors here all came from a person between 18 and 65 years old who received the Ad26.COV2.S COVID-19 vaccine or a placebo.

This clone appeared once. This chain links TRBV5-6 with TRBJ2-3; a possible D gene is TRBD2 (6 bases). The CDR3 is 14 residues long. The germline V and J ends were trimmed by 4 bases and 4 bases, with 13 bases remaining between them. CDR1 SGHDT and CDR2 YYEEEE come from the germline V gene. Here the CDR3 reads CASSTTGEADTQYF. As DNA, the CDR3 is TGTGCCAGCAGCACGACGGGGGAGGCAGATACGCAGTATTTT. The whole variable domain, filled in from reference TRBV5-6 and TRBJ2-3, reads DAGVTQSPTHLIKTRGQQVTLRCSPKSGHDTVSWYQQALGQGPQFIFQYYEEEERQRGNFPDRFSGHQFPNYSSELNVNALLLGDSALYLCASSTTGEADTQYFGPGTRLTVL.

The chain employs TRBV7-9 and TRBJ2-7; D is unclear. CDR1 and CDR2 from the germline V gene are SEHNR and FQNEAQ (reference sequence). The CDR3 contains 13 residues. The V and J ends lost 5 bases and 2 bases respectively, with 10 bases between them. The CDR3 coding sequence is TGTGCCAGCAGCGCGGACGGGCCCTACGAGCAGTACTTC. Translated, it gives CASSADGPYEQYF.

The chain employs TRBV2 and TRBJ1-5; D is possibly TRBD1 (5 bases). V was shortened by 4 bases and J by 5 bases, with 15 bases between the two germline ends. Germline V gene data show CDR1 as SNHLY and CDR2 as FYNNEI. The CDR3 sequence is 15 residues long. The CDR3: CASSGFVGGDQPQHF. In DNA, the CDR3 is TGTGCCAGCAGTGGGTTTGTGGGAGGGGATCAGCCCCAGCATTTT. The full variable domain, its missing parts supplied by reference TRBV2 and TRBJ1-5, is EPEVTQTPSHQVTQMGQEVILRCVPISNHLYFYWYRQILGQKVEFLVSFYNNEISEKSEIFDDQFSVERPDGSNFTLKIRSTKLEDSAMYFCASSGFVGGDQPQHFGDGTRLSIL.

V usage is TRBV5-1 and J usage is TRBJ2-5; D possibly corresponds to TRBD2 (5 bases). V was shortened by 4 bases and J by 0 bases, with 13 bases between the two germline ends. The CDR3 consists of 15 residues. Germline assignment: CDR1 SGHRS and CDR2 YFSETQ. The CDR3 region has the DNA TGCGCCAGCAGCCCTAGCAGTGGGTACCAAGAGACCCAGTACTTC. Translation: CASSPSSGYQETQYF.

The chain employs TRBV20-1 and TRBJ2-1, with TRBD1 as a possible D gene (5 bases). This CDR3 has 11 amino acids. V lost 5 bases, J lost 6 bases, and 8 bases lay in between. Germline values: CDR1 DFQATT, CDR2 SNEGSKA (reference sequence). The chain's CDR3 is CSAERGNEQFF. In nucleotides, the CDR3 is TGCAGTGCTGAAAGGGGCAATGAGCAGTTCTTC.

Regarding this clone: Distinct nucleotide sequences in the sample also encode this CDR3. V and J are TRBV2 and TRBJ1-2; D ambiguous. From germline, CDR1 is SNHLY and CDR2 FYNNEI. V lost 3 bases to trimming and J lost 2 bases, with 7 bases between them. CDR3 length: 13 amino acids. The CDR3 region is CASSEGQNYGYTF. CDR3 coding DNA: TGTGCCAGCAGTGAGGGTCAGAACTATGGCTACACCTTC.

The rearrangement joins TRBV25-1 to TRBJ2-1; possible D gene TRBD2, 6 bases. Trimming stripped 2 bases from V and 5 bases from J, with 16 bases between. The CDR3 runs to 16 residues. Germline loops: CDR1 MGHDK, CDR2 SYGVNS. The CDR3 region has the DNA TGTGCCAGCAGTGAAGTTGTACTAGCACCTAACAATGAGCAGTTCTTC. This codes for CASSEVVLAPNNEQFF.

The chain links TRBV14 to TRBJ2-3; D gene uncertain. V was pared by 0 bases and J by 6 bases, with 10 bases between. The germline CDR1 and CDR2 sequences are SGHDN and FVKESK. This CDR3 spans 14 amino acids. As DNA, the CDR3 is TGTGCCAGCAGCCAAGACGAGACATTGGATACGCAGTATTTT. It codes for CASSQDETLDTQYF.

This clone was counted only a few times. V gene TRBV5-1 combines with J gene TRBJ2-2; no clear D gene. This CDR3 contains 14 residues. Trimming took off 3 bases at V and 2 bases at J, with 8 bases between the two ends. Germline CDR1 reads SGHRS; CDR2 reads YFSETQ. CDR3 DNA sequence: TGCGCCAGCAGCTCGACTGTAAACACCGGGGAGCTGTTTTTT. It codes for CASSSTVNTGELFF.

In its sample, this clone was seen a few times. This sequence joins TRBV9 and TRBJ1-2, with 7 bases lining up with TRBD1. This CDR3 has 18 amino acids. The germline gives CDR1 SGDLS, CDR2 YYNGEE. Unmatched junction bases numbered 11, after V lost 0 bases and J lost 0 bases. DNA for the CDR3: TGTGCCAGCAGCGTAGGGCCCACGGGACAGACAACTAACTATGGCTACACCTTC. Translating it yields CASSVGPTGQTTNYGYTF.

V gene TRBV7-6 combines with J gene TRBJ1-6; 7 positions match TRBD1. With V trimmed by 6 bases and J by 3 bases, 5 bases remained unmatched. This CDR3 has 15 residues. Germline-derived CDR1 and CDR2 are SGHVS and FNYEAQ. CDR3 sequence reads: CASRRDSDYNSPLHF. In DNA form, the CDR3 reads TGTGCCAGCAGACGGGACAGTGACTATAATTCACCCCTCCACTTT.

This sequence joins TRBV4-3 and TRBJ2-5; D is perhaps TRBD2 (6 bases). CDR1 and CDR2 from the germline V gene are LGHNA and YSLEER. There are 15 residues in the CDR3. The V gene lost 0 bases and the J gene lost 4 bases, with 12 bases spanning the gap. The CDR3 bases are TGCGCCAGCAGCCAAGAGACGGGGGACGGAGAGACCCAGTACTTC. It is translated as CASSQETGDGETQYF.

The chain carries TRBV7-8 and TRBJ1-6, with no clear D. Germline lookup yields CDR1 SGHVS and CDR2 FQNEAQ. The CDR3 covers 15 residues. Between the trimmed V and J ends, which lost 7 bases and 5 bases, there was a span of 15 bases. The DNA of the CDR3 is TGTGCCAGCACCCCCATGCGTCGGAATAATTCACCCCTCCACTTT. This codes for CASTPMRRNNSPLHF. Filled out from reference TRBV7-8 and TRBJ1-6, the complete variable domain reads GAGVSQSPRYKVAKRGQDVALRCDPISGHVSLFWYQQALGQGPEFLTYFQNEAQLDKSGLPSDRFFAERPEGSVSTLKIQRTQQEDSAVYLCASTPMRRNNSPLHFGNGTRLTVT.

This chain connects TRBV6-5 to TRBJ2-7; 9 positions agree with TRBD2. The CDR3 has 12 residues. V shed 9 bases and J 4 bases; nucleotides not matched to a gene: 4. Looked up from germline, CDR1 is MNHEY and CDR2 is SVGAGI. The CDR3 DNA reads TGTGCCAGTAGCAGCGGGAGGTACGAGCAGTACTTC. Amino acids: CASSSGRYEQYF.